The present T cell receptor beta chain was sequenced within a study of blood T cell repertoires in COVID-19. Study information: The analysed material was cDNA or gDNA that came from T cells, B-cell-depleted T cells, or PBMCs.

Seattle-derived patients entered the study during active infection and were followed longitudinally. With V trimmed by 0 bases and J by 3 bases, 2 bases remained unmatched. This CDR3 has 16 amino acids. The germline V gene encodes CDR1 SGHVS and CDR2 FNYEAQ. Original methodology: By means of reference gene primer amplification, nucleated cell counts were estimated. Assay used: immunoSEQ multiplex PCR; TCRdb lists only in-frame clones, some missing. The D gene and trimming were derived from the DNA, and the V and J assignments and clone size from that table. This table holds about 130,000 clones, around 79% found once.

Sequencing was done on a sample of peripheral blood. The TCR was taken from a woman aged 70-85 years with COVID-19, enrolled during active disease. The V call is TRBV7-6, the J call TRBJ2-3, with 11 bases aligning to TRBD2. CDR3 nucleotides: TGTGCCAGCAGCTTAGCTAGCGGGGGGGCGACAGATACGCAGTATTTT. It specifies CASSLASGGATDTQYF.